The following is a TCR beta chain sequence with its context. At one of its ends the junction is not consistent with the germline gene, which may arise from a read error. Per germline, CDR1 SGHDT and CDR2 YYEEEE. The CDR3 sequence is 16 residues long. These data belong to a study of blood T cells in healthy people across ages. Then a second PCR, running about 6 to 12 cycles, was carried out with a sample-barcoded 5' primer and a J-beta primer mix. TCRdb called the 5' RACE reads again in MiXCR, with one record for every CDR3 protein. The sample lists some 1,800,000 distinct CDR3 sequences, approximately 39% occurring once.

The specimen was blood. The TCR originated in a human donor in good health. This chain uses TRBV5-6 with TRBJ2-5; the match to TRBD1 covers 7 bases. The CDR3 loop is CASSPIPLDREETQHF. The CDR3 region has the DNA TGTGCCAGCAGCCCGATTCCACTCGACAGGGAAGAGACCCAGCACTTC.